The clone carrying this TCR beta chain occurred once. This sample is drawn from a study of blood T cell repertoires in COVID-19. Original handling: Scientists estimated how many nucleated cells there were by amplifying reference gene primers. Libraries were prepared by immunoSEQ multiplex PCR; TCRdb keeps only in-frame clonotypes and omits some of them. The DNA gave D and trimming, while V, J and clone size come from that table. The repertoire holds fewer than 250,000 clones, about 80% seen once, with about 8% in the top ten. This CDR3 has 16 residues. The ends lost 1 base at V and 6 bases at J; junction bases unmatched: 6. Per the germline V gene, CDR1 is SGHTA and CDR2 is FQGTGA. Seattle researchers signed up patients amid active infection and tracked them longitudinally.

The chain uses TRBV7-3 and TRBJ2-1, with TRBD2 matching over 10 bases. Sequenced material: peripheral blood. The origin of this receptor is a woman aged 55 to 70 with COVID-19, enrolled during active disease. In nucleotides, the CDR3 is TGTGCCAGCAGCTTAATCAGGACTAGCGGACGCAATGAGCAGTTCTTC. Amino acid sequence: CASSLIRTSGRNEQFF. Full variable domain (missing parts from reference TRBV7-3 and TRBJ2-1): GAGVSQTPSNKVTEKGKYVELRCDPISGHTALYWYRQSLGQGPEFLIYFQGTGAADDSGLPNDRFFAVRPEGSVSTLKIQRTERGDSAVYLCASSLIRTSGRNEQFFGPGTRLTVL.